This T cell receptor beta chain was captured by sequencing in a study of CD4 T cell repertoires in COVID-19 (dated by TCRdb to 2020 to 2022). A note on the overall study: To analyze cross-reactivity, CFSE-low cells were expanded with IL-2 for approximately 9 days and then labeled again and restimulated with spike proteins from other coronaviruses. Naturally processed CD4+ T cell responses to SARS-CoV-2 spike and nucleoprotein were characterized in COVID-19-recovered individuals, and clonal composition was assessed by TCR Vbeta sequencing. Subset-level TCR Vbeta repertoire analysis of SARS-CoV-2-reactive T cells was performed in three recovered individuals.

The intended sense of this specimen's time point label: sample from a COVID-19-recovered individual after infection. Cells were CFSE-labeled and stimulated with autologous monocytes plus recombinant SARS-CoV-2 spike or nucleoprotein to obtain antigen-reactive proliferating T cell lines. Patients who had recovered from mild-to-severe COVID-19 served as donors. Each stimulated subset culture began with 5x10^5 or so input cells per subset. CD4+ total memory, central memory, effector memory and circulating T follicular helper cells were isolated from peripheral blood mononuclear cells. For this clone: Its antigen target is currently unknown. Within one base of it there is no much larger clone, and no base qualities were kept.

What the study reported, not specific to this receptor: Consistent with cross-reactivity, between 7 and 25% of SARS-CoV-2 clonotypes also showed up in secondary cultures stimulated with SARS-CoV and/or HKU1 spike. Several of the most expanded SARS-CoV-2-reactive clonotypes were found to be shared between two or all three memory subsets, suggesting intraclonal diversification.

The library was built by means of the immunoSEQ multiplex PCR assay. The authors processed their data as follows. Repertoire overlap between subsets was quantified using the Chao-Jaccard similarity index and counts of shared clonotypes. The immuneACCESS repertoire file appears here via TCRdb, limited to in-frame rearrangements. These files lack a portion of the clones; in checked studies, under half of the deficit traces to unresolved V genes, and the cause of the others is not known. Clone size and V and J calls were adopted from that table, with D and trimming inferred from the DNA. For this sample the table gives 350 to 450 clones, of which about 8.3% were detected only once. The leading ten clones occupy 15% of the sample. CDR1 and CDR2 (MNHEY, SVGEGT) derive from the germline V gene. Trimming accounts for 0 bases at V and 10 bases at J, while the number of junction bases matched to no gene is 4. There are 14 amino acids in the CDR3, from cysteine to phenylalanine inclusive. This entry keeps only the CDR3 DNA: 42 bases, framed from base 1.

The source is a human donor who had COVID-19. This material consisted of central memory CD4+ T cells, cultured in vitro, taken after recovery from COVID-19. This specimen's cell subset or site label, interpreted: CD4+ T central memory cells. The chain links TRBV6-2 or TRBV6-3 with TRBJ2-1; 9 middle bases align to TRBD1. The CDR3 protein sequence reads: CASSYSQGAREQFF. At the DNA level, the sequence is TGTGCCAGCAGTTACTCACAGGGGGCGAGGGAGCAGTTCTTC.